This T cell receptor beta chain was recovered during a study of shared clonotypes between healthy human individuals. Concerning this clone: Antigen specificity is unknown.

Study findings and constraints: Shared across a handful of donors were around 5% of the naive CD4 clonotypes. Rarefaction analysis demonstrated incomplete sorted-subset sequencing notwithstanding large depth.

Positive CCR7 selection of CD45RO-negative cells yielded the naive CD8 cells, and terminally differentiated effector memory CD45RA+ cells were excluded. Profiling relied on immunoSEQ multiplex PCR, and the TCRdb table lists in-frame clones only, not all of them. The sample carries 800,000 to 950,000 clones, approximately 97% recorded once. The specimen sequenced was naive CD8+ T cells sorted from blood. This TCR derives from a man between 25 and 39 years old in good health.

DNA of the CDR3: TGTGCCAGCAGCTTGCGAAGGGGGCGGTCTTCCCCATACAATGAGCAGTTCTTC. Amino acid sequence: CASSLRRGRSSPYNEQFF. The J gene is TRBJ2-1, the V gene TRBV5-6, with 7 bases aligning to TRBD1. The V segment lost 1 base and the J segment 4 bases; nucleotides outside the gene matches: 14. The length of the CDR3 is 18 residues. Germline-derived CDR1 and CDR2 are SGHDT and YYEEEE.